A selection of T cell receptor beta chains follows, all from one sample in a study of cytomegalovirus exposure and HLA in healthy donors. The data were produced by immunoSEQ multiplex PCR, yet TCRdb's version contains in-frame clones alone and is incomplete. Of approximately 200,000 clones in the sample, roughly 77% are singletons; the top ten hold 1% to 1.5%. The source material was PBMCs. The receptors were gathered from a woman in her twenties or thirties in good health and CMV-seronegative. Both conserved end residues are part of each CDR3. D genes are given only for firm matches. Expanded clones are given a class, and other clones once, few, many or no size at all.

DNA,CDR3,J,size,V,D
TGTGCCACCTCAGACAGGGTGGACAGAAATGAGCAGTTCTTC,CATSDRVDRNEQFF,TRBJ2-1,.,TRBV27,TRBD1
TGTGCCAGCTCACCAATCAGGGTCTCTGAAGCTTTCTTT,CASSPIRVSEAFF,TRBJ1-1,.,TRBV18,.
TGTGCCAGCAGCCAGGGGACTAGCGAGACCAAATCCTACAATGAGCAGTTCTTC,CASSQGTSETKSYNEQFF,TRBJ2-1,.,TRBV13,TRBD2
TGTGCCAGCAATAAAACCGGGACAGGGGGCTATGGCTACACCTTC,CASNKTGTGGYGYTF,TRBJ1-2,many,TRBV27,TRBD1
TGTGCCTGGAGTGTATTCTCTGAAGCTTTCTTT,CAWSVFSEAFF,TRBJ1-1,.,TRBV30,.
TGCGCCAGCCCGAGGGGGTGGACTGAAGCTTTCTTT,CASPRGWTEAFF,TRBJ1-1,.,TRBV5-1,.
TGTGCCAGCAGCTTGGAGGGGTCCTATGGCTACACCTTC,CASSLEGSYGYTF,TRBJ1-2,few,TRBV5-4,.
TGTGCCAGCAGCCGAGGGACAGGGGCCACAGATACGCAGTATTTT,CASSRGTGATDTQYF,TRBJ2-3,.,TRBV7-6,TRBD1
TGTGCCAGCAGTTTATGGCAAGTGGTCGTTGAGGGCTACACCTTC,CASSLWQVVVEGYTF,TRBJ1-2,few,TRBV28,.
TGTGCCAGCCCGGGACAGGGGCATGGAAACACCATATATTTT,CASPGQGHGNTIYF,TRBJ1-3,.,TRBV6-1,TRBD1
TGTGCCAGCAGCCAAAGGGGGGAGGGCCGGGAGACCCAGTACTTC,CASSQRGEGRETQYF,TRBJ2-5,.,TRBV4-2,.
TGTGCCAGCAGTTACCCCGGGACAGTGGGCACAGATACGCAGTATTTT,CASSYPGTVGTDTQYF,TRBJ2-3,few,TRBV6-5,TRBD1
TGTGCCAGCAGCCTAGACCGGGCGGGGGGCTACACCTTC,CASSLDRAGGYTF,TRBJ1-2,.,TRBV7-9,.
TGTGCCAGCAGCTTGAAGACCGGTAAGAGGGTGGAGACCCAGTACTTC,CASSLKTGKRVETQYF,TRBJ2-5,.,TRBV5-6,.
TGTGCCAGCAGCATTGGACAGGTTTTCTCCGAGCAGTACTTC,CASSIGQVFSEQYF,TRBJ2-7,.,TRBV9,TRBD1
TGCGCCAGCAGCCAAGGACAGACGGTCTACGGCTACACCTTC,CASSQGQTVYGYTF,TRBJ1-2,.,TRBV4-1,.
TGTGCCAGCACTAGACTAGCGGGGGATTCCTACAATGAGCAGTTCTTC,CASTRLAGDSYNEQFF,TRBJ2-1,.,TRBV2,TRBD2
TGTGCCAGCAGTTTAGGGGGGATACAGCAGTATTTT,CASSLGGIQQYF,TRBJ2-3,.,TRBV27,.
TGTGCCAGCAGTTTATATTCCCGGGGGAGCTCCTACAATGAGCAGTTCTTC,CASSLYSRGSSYNEQFF,TRBJ2-1,.,TRBV27,.
TGTGCCAGCAGTGAAGCGCGGGACAACACTGAAGCTTTCTTT,CASSEARDNTEAFF,TRBJ1-1,once,TRBV6-1,.
TGTGCCAGCAGTGAAGCGGAGGGAGGAAAAGGCTACACCTTC,CASSEAEGGKGYTF,TRBJ1-2,.,TRBV6-1,.
TGTGCCAGCACCCTCGGCGGGAGCTCCTACGAGCAGTACTTC,CASTLGGSSYEQYF,TRBJ2-7,.,TRBV28,TRBD2
TGTGCCAGCAGGACCGGACAGGAAGGTGGCTACACCTTC,CASRTGQEGGYTF,TRBJ1-2,once,TRBV28,TRBD1
TGCACCAGCAGCCAAGATTCCGCGAGCGGGGACACAGATACGCAGTATTTT,CTSSQDSASGDTDTQYF,TRBJ2-3,.,TRBV1,.
TGCGCCAGCAGCCCCGGAGCGGGAGGCCACAATGAGCAGTTCTTC,CASSPGAGGHNEQFF,TRBJ2-1,once,TRBV5-1,TRBD2
TGCGCCAGCAGCTTGGCAGGGGTGAAAGCGCAGTATTTT,CASSLAGVKAQYF,TRBJ2-3,few,TRBV5-1,.
TGCAGCGGGAAGGAGGGACCGAGCACAGATACGCAGTATTTT,CSGKEGPSTDTQYF,TRBJ2-3,few,TRBV29-1,.
TGTGCCACCAAACCCGAGGGGGCCTATAATTCACCCCTCCACTTT,CATKPEGAYNSPLHF,TRBJ1-6,.,TRBV15,.
TGCGCCAGCAGCTTGGCGGTCACGGGTAGCTCCTACGAGCAGTACTTC,CASSLAVTGSSYEQYF,TRBJ2-7,.,TRBV5-1,.
TGTGCCAGCTTCTCGGACAGGGGTGATGGCTACACCTTC,CASFSDRGDGYTF,TRBJ1-2,.,TRBV2,TRBD1
TGTGCCAGCAGCTTAGAGGGCGGTCGCGGGGGTGGCAAATACGAGCAGTACTTC,CASSLEGGRGGGKYEQYF,TRBJ2-7,.,TRBV11-2,TRBD2
TGCGCCAGCAGCGACCCCGGGACTAGCGTGTATACGCAGTATTTT,CASSDPGTSVYTQYF,TRBJ2-3,.,TRBV5-1,TRBD2
TGTGCCACTGCACAGGGCGGTAATGAAAAACTGTTTTTT,CATAQGGNEKLFF,TRBJ1-4,.,TRBV6-1,.
TGTGCCAGCAGCTTAGCATCGACTAGCGGGAGTACAGATACGCAGTATTTT,CASSLASTSGSTDTQYF,TRBJ2-3,.,TRBV7-2,TRBD2
TGTGCCAGCAGCGCACCCTCTGGACTAGCGGGGAGCACAGATACGCAGTATTTT,CASSAPSGLAGSTDTQYF,TRBJ2-3,.,TRBV9,TRBD2
TGTGCCAGCAGTGACTCCCCTAAAAATTCGAACCAGCCCCAGCATTTT,CASSDSPKNSNQPQHF,TRBJ1-5,.,TRBV6-4,.
TGTGCCAGCAGGGGGGACAGGGGAGTTCGAGAAAAACTGTTTTTT,CASRGDRGVREKLFF,TRBJ1-4,.,TRBV7-9,TRBD1
TGTGCCAGCAGCTTCGGGGGAGGGAGGACTGAAGCTTTCTTT,CASSFGGGRTEAFF,TRBJ1-1,.,TRBV7-2,.
TGTGCCAGCAGCCCCTTTAGCGGGGGGCCCTACGAGCAGTACTTC,CASSPFSGGPYEQYF,TRBJ2-7,.,TRBV7-8,TRBD2
TGCGCCAGCATCACAGGGGGTAGCTCCTACGAGCAGTACTTC,CASITGGSSYEQYF,TRBJ2-7,.,TRBV10-2,TRBD1
TGCGCCAGCAGCCCAATGTCGGGAGGGAGTCAGCCCCAGCATTTT,CASSPMSGGSQPQHF,TRBJ1-5,.,TRBV4-1,.
TGTGCCAGCAGCTTAGCGGGACAGTACGAGCAGTACTTC,CASSLAGQYEQYF,TRBJ2-7,.,TRBV7-9,TRBD1